These 3 T cell receptor beta chains came from one sample sequenced in a study of blood T cell repertoires in COVID-19. Using immunoSEQ multiplex PCR, the repertoire was profiled, and TCRdb retains in-frame clones only, with some absent. The table lists around 230,000 clones, about 80% of them singletons. The sample comprised peripheral blood. The source of these receptors is an elderly woman with acute or convalescent COVID-19.

This clone was picked up one time. The gene calls are TRBV7-3 and TRBJ2-1, with 9 bases identical to TRBD2. Germline V gene lookup returns CDR1 SGHTA and CDR2 FQGTGA. V was clipped by 5 bases and J by 5 bases; unmatched bases: 7. The CDR3 has 15 residues. The CDR3 loop reads CASSQAGGFDNEQFF. As DNA, the CDR3 is TGTGCCAGCAGCCAAGCGGGGGGATTCGACAATGAGCAGTTCTTC.

This sequence joins TRBV2 and TRBJ1-5, with a tentative D call TRBD1 (5 bases). The CDR3 spans 15 residues. Trimming shortened V by 4 bases and J by 6 bases, and 16 bases separated the two germline ends. Germline CDR1 is SNHLY and CDR2 is FYNNEI. The CDR3 DNA is TGTGCCAGCAGTGCCCCCGGGGGTATTGGTCAGCCCCAGCATTTT. Translating gives CASSAPGGIGQPQHF.

V and J are TRBV11-2 and TRBJ2-1; a possible D gene is TRBD2 (5 bases). The germline V gene has CDR1 SGHAT and CDR2 FQNNGV. With 5 bases removed from V and 9 bases from J, the gap between germline ends came to 11 bases. The CDR3 has 12 residues. The CDR3 sequence: CASSATSSEQFF. The CDR3 DNA reads as TGTGCCAGCAGCGCCACTAGTAGTGAGCAGTTCTTC.